The 18 T cell receptor beta chains below come from one sample, sequenced in a study of fetal regulatory T cell absence and autoimmunity. Clones were sequenced by immunoSEQ multiplex PCR, and TCRdb holds only the in-frame ones, with some missing. This table has about 95,000 clones, approximately 79% appearing once. Sequenced sample: pancreas tissue. These receptors originate from a male donor with IPEX syndrome.

V is TRBV7-7 and J is TRBJ2-7; TRBD1 matches 10 bases. This CDR3 comprises 15 residues. Trimming took 5 bases from V and 3 from J; bases not matched to a gene: 7. Germline loops: CDR1 SSHAT, CDR2 FNYEAQ (reference sequence). CDR3 bases: TGTGCCAGCAGCCCCGGGACAGGGGAAATCTACGAGCAGTACTTC. Protein: CASSPGTGEIYEQYF.

The V call is TRBV5-1, the J call TRBJ2-5, with a weak D call TRBD2 (5 bases). Between the trimmed V and J ends, which lost 3 bases and 0 bases, there was a span of 15 bases. Germline V gene data show CDR1 as SGHRS and CDR2 as YFSETQ. The CDR3 runs to 16 residues. For the CDR3, the DNA is TGCGCCAGCAGCTCGAGCAGGTCCGGGGACCAAGAGACCCAGTACTTC. Translation gives CASSSSRSGDQETQYF.

This clone was detected only a few times. V gene TRBV27 combines with J gene TRBJ1-2; TRBD1 agrees at 9 bases. The CDR3 sequence is 16 residues long. V lost 3 bases to trimming and J lost 2 bases; unmatched junction nucleotides: 7. Looked up from germline, CDR1 is MNHEY and CDR2 is SMNVEV (reference sequence). This chain's CDR3 is CASSFYPGQGNYGYTF. The CDR3 nucleotides read TGTGCCAGCAGTTTTTACCCGGGACAGGGAAACTATGGCTACACCTTC.

The chain joins TRBV5-1 to TRBJ1-6; TRBD1 aligns across 12 bases. Germline-derived CDR1 and CDR2 are SGHRS and YFSETQ. Trimming cost V 4 bases and J 7 bases; bases outside gene matches: 9. This CDR3 spans 17 amino acids. The CDR3 DNA sequence: TGCGCCAGCAGCAGAACCGGGACAGGGGGCTCCAATTCACCCCTCCACTTT. Its protein product is CASSRTGTGGSNSPLHF.

The J gene is TRBJ1-2, the V gene TRBV18; 8 positions agree with TRBD1. Looked up from germline, CDR1 is KGHSH and CDR2 is LQKENI. The length of the CDR3 is 15 residues. Trimming cost V 0 bases and J 4 bases; bases outside gene matches: 4. The CDR3, as DNA: TGTGCCAGCTCACCACCGACAGGGGTGATCTATGGCTACACCTTC. Residues: CASSPPTGVIYGYTF.

This clone has only a few counts. The chain recombines TRBV7-8 with TRBJ2-2, with TRBD2 as a possible D gene (6 bases). Between the trimmed V and J ends, which lost 10 bases and 5 bases, there was a span of 20 bases. Germline CDR1 is SGHVS and CDR2 is FQNEAQ. The CDR3 covers 15 residues. In nucleotides, the CDR3 is TGTGCCACCAGACGGACGGGAGTGTTAACCGGGGAGCTGTTTTTT. Amino acid sequence: CATRRTGVLTGELFF.

This rearrangement joins TRBV6-5 to TRBJ1-5; no clear D gene. CDR1 and CDR2 (germline): MNHEY, SVGAGI. The CDR3 covers 14 residues. V was pared by 6 bases and J by 5 bases, with 14 bases between. In DNA form, the CDR3 reads TGTGCCAGCAGCCCCGGACCGGGTTATCAGCCCCAGCATTTT. Protein product: CASSPGPGYQPQHF.

The chain links TRBV6-5 to TRBJ1-6; possible D gene TRBD1, 5 bases. The V gene lost 2 bases and the J gene lost 9 bases, with 11 bases spanning the gap. Per the germline V gene, CDR1 is MNHEY and CDR2 is SVGAGI. The CDR3 runs to 14 residues. The CDR3 loop reads CASSYLGHFSPLHF. The CDR3, as DNA: TGTGCCAGCAGTTACCTTGGACACTTTTCACCCCTCCACTTT.

The CDR3 here is CASSLKRTSYSYEQYF. The DNA of the CDR3 is TGTGCCAGCAGCCTGAAACGGACTAGCTACTCCTACGAGCAGTACTTC. This chain uses TRBV7-6 with TRBJ2-7; 8 bases fit TRBD2. Germline V gene lookup returns CDR1 SGHVS and CDR2 FNYEAQ. Unmatched junction bases numbered 9, after V lost 5 bases and J lost 0 bases. This CDR3 has 16 amino acids.

V and J are TRBV27 and TRBJ2-1, with TRBD2 matching over 10 bases. Trimming took 5 bases from V and 0 from J; bases not matched to a gene: 4. The CDR3 has 16 amino acids. Germline V CDR1 and CDR2: MNHEY, SMNVEV (reference sequence). Here the CDR3 reads CASSGLAVFSYNEQFF. CDR3 DNA sequence: TGTGCCAGCAGTGGACTAGCGGTTTTCTCCTACAATGAGCAGTTCTTC.

The chain combines TRBV5-1 with TRBJ2-1; maybe TRBD2 (5 bases). The germline gives CDR1 SGHRS, CDR2 YFSETQ. Trimming cost V 1 base and J 9 bases, with 8 bases left between them. The CDR3 covers 12 residues. The CDR3 DNA reads TGCGCCAGCAGCTTGACTAGAGGTGAGCAGTTCTTC. Residues: CASSLTRGEQFF.

The chain links TRBV25-1 to TRBJ2-3; TRBD2 is a possible D gene (6 bases). V lost 4 bases, J lost 3 bases, and 17 bases lay in between. The CDR3 has 16 amino acids. Germline V lookup: CDR1 MGHDK, CDR2 SYGVNS. The CDR3 region is CASSGTTSWGTDTQYF. The CDR3 DNA sequence: TGTGCCAGCAGTGGCACCACTAGCTGGGGGACAGATACGCAGTATTTT. The variable domain in full, completed from reference TRBV25-1 and TRBJ2-3, reads EADIYQTPRYLVIGTGKKITLECSQTMGHDKMYWYQQDPGMELHLIHYSYGVNSTEKGDLSSESTVSRIRTEHFPLTLESARPSHTSQYLCASSGTTSWGTDTQYFGPGTRLTVL.

The rearrangement links TRBV15 to TRBJ2-7, with no clear D. The CDR3 length is 14 residues. Germline V gene lookup returns CDR1 LNHNV and CDR2 YYDKDF (reference sequence). The V and J ends lost 0 bases and 0 bases respectively, with 6 bases between them. The CDR3 coding sequence is TGTGCCACCAGCAGAGACAGGAGCTCCTACGAGCAGTACTTC. This encodes CATSRDRSSYEQYF.

This clone was found a few times. This chain connects TRBV30 to TRBJ1-2; weak D call: TRBD1 (6 bases). From germline, CDR1 is GTSNPN and CDR2 SVGIG (reference sequence). V lost 3 bases and J 8 bases, leaving 13 bases between the germline ends. This CDR3 comprises 12 residues. The CDR3 DNA reads as TGTGCCTGGAGATCCCCGGGGGGCGGCTACACCTTC. Protein sequence: CAWRSPGGGYTF.

J is TRBJ1-2 and V is TRBV5-1; 9 bases are shared with TRBD1. The CDR3 spans 15 residues. The V and J ends lost 4 bases and 3 bases, in that order; junction bases with no gene match: 7. From germline, CDR1 is SGHRS and CDR2 YFSETQ. The CDR3 reads CASSRTGGDYYGYTF. For the CDR3, the DNA is TGCGCCAGCAGCCGAACAGGGGGCGATTACTATGGCTACACCTTC. Full variable domain (rest looked up from reference TRBV5-1 and TRBJ1-2): KAGVTQTPRYLIKTRGQQVTLSCSPISGHRSVSWYQQTPGQGLQFLFEYFSETQRNKGNFPGRFSGRQFSNSRSEMNVSTLELGDSALYLCASSRTGGDYYGYTFGSGTRLTVV.

V and J are TRBV5-4 and TRBJ2-1; weak D call: TRBD2 (7 bases). Trimming cost V 0 bases and J 3 bases, with 10 bases left between them. The germline gives CDR1 SGHNT, CDR2 YYREEE (reference sequence). The CDR3 has 15 residues. The CDR3 nucleotides are TGTGCCAGCAGCTTGGGAAGGGGGGGCTACAATGAGCAGTTCTTC. Protein sequence: CASSLGRGGYNEQFF.

The chain links TRBV10-3 to TRBJ1-2, with a possible D match to TRBD1 (5 bases). CDR3 size: 15 residues. CDR1 is ENHRY, CDR2 SYGVKD, per germline. The V end lost 4 bases, the J end lost 1 base, and 13 bases lay between the germline ends. DNA of the CDR3: TGTGCCATCAGTGCCGGGGCCATAGGTAACTATGGCTACACCTTC. This sequence encodes CAISAGAIGNYGYTF.

V usage is TRBV5-5 and J usage is TRBJ1-1; D unresolved. V lost 4 bases, J lost 3 bases, and 4 bases lay in between. The CDR3 consists of 11 residues. Germline values: CDR1 SGHKS, CDR2 YYEKEE (reference sequence). The CDR3 nucleotides are TGTGCCAGCAGCCCCCACACTGAAGCTTTCTTT. Protein: CASSPHTEAFF.